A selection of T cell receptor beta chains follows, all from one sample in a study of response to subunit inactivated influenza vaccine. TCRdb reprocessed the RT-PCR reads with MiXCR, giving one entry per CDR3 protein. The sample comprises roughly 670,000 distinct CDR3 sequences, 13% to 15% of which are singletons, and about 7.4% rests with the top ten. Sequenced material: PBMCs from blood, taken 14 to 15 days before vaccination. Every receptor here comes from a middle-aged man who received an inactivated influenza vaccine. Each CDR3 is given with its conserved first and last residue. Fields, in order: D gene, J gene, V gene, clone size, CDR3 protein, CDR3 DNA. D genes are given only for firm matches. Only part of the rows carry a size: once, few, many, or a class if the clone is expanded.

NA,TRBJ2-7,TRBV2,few,CASTGTLRGEQYF,TGTGCCAGCACTGGGACGCTAAGGGGCGAGCAGTACTTC
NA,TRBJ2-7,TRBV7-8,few,CASSLALGAEQYF,TGTGCCAGCAGCTTAGCGCTTGGGGCCGAGCAGTACTTC
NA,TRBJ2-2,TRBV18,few,CASSREPRRANTGELFF,TGTGCCAGCTCACGGGAGCCTCGCCGTGCGAACACCGGGGAGCTGTTTTTT
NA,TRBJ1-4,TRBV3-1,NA,CASSLRGAAEKLFF,TGTGCCAGCAGCCTCCGGGGAGCGGCTGAAAAACTGTTTTTT
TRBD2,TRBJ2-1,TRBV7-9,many,CASSLRRGVSSYNEQFF,TGTGCCAGCAGCTTGCGGCGGGGGGTAAGCTCCTACAATGAGCAGTTCTTC
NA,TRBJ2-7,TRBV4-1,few,CASSQVEGVDEQYF,TGCGCCAGCAGCCAAGTTGAGGGAGTGGACGAGCAGTACTTC
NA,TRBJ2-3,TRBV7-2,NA,CASSAREKSDTQYF,TGTGCCAGCAGCGCCCGCGAGAAGTCCGATACGCAGTATTTT
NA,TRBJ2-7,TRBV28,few,CASSPSAGDEQYF,TGTGCCAGCAGTCCTTCCGCCGGGGACGAGCAGTACTTC
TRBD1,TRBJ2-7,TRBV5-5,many,CASSLAAGGYEQYF,TGTGCCAGCAGCTTGGCGGCAGGGGGCTACGAGCAGTACTTC
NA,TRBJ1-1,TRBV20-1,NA,CSAGRVLDAEAFF,TGCAGTGCTGGCAGGGTTTTGGACGCTGAAGCTTTCTTT
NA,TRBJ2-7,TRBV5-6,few,CASSPLYSDSYEQYF,TGTGCCAGCAGCCCCCTATACTCGGACTCCTACGAGCAGTACTTC
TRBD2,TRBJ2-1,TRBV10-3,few,CATRTSGSYTYNEQFF,TGTGCCACCAGGACTAGCGGGAGCTATACCTACAATGAGCAGTTCTTC
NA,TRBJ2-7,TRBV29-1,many,CSVELRQGLYEQYF,TGCAGCGTTGAATTAAGGCAGGGGTTGTACGAGCAGTACTTC
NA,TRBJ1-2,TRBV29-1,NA,CSVDSTDGYTF,TGCAGCGTGGACTCAACTGATGGCTACACCTTC
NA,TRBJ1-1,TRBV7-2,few,CASSLEQVLNTEAFF,TGTGCCAGCAGCTTAGAACAGGTCTTGAACACTGAAGCTTTCTTT
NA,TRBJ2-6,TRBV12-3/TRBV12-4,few,CASSGGAESGANVLTF,TGTGCCAGCAGTGGGGGTGCAGAGTCTGGGGCCAACGTCCTGACTTTC
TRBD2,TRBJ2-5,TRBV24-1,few,CATSDSYSGSETQYF,TGTGCCACCAGTGATTCCTATAGCGGGAGCGAGACCCAGTACTTC
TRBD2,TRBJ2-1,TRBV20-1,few,CSARGGTSSPVNEQFF,TGCAGTGCTAGAGGGGGGACTAGCTCTCCAGTGAATGAGCAGTTCTTC
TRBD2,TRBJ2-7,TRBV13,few,CASSLGGGATKGSYEQYF,TGTGCCAGCAGCTTAGGCGGGGGGGCGACGAAGGGCTCCTACGAGCAGTACTTC
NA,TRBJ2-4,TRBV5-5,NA,CASSSRDAPEQYF,TGTGCCAGCAGCTCCCGGGACGCCCCCGAACAGTACTTC